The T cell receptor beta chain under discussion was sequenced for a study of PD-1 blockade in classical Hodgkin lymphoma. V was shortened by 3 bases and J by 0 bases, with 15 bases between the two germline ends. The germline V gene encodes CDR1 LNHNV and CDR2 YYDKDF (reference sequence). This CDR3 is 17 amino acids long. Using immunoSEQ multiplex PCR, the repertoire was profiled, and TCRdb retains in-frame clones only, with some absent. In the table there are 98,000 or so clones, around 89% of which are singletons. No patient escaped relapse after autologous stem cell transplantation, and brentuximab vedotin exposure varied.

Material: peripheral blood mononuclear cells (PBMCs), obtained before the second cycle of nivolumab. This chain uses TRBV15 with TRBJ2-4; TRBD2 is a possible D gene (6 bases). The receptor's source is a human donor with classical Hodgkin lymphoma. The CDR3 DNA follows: TGTGCCACCAGCAGTCTGGGACTGCTTCTAGCCAAAAACATTCAGTACTTC. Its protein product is CATSSLGLLLAKNIQYF.